The rows below give T cell receptor beta chains drawn from one sample of a study of T-cell reconstitution after alpha-beta-depleted transplantation in children. TCRdb itself ran the PCR reads through MiXCR, one entry per CDR3 protein. Among around 300,000 distinct CDR3 sequences, 23% were seen once, and the ten largest hold about a tenth. The sequences come from PBMCs, mostly from graft donor cells, collected 180 days after TCRalphabeta/CD19-depleted stem cell transplant. The receptor source for this set is a male patient younger than 18 who had a stem cell transplant for acute lymphoblastic leukemia, so the T cells may come from the graft donor. CDR3s include the opening cysteine and the closing phenylalanine or tryptophan. Each record gives: clone size, V gene, J gene, D gene, CDR3 protein, CDR3 DNA. The D gene is left open where the match is weak. Size tells how often a clone was seen (once, few, many) or the class of an expanded clone, and some rows leave it out.

size: .
V: TRBV7-9
J: TRBJ2-1
D: .
CDR3: CASSPRDKQFF
DNA: TGTGCCAGCAGCCCACGGGACAAGCAGTTCTTC

size: few
V: TRBV7-9
J: TRBJ2-4
D: .
CDR3: CASSLAAGFDIQYF
DNA: TGTGCCAGCAGCTTAGCTGCAGGGTTCGACATTCAGTACTTC

size: .
V: TRBV7-9
J: TRBJ2-7
D: TRBD1
CDR3: CASSLTGTGTLEQYF
DNA: TGTGCCAGCAGCCTTACCGGGACAGGGACCCTCGAGCAGTACTTC

size: few
V: TRBV5-5
J: TRBJ2-7
D: .
CDR3: CASSDPPGSSYEQYF
DNA: TGTGCCAGCAGCGATCCTCCGGGAAGCTCCTACGAGCAGTACTTC

size: .
V: TRBV5-1
J: TRBJ2-3
D: .
CDR3: CASSLYFGVAGGSDTDTPYF
DNA: .

size: few
V: TRBV7-2
J: TRBJ1-4
D: .
CDR3: CASSLAVTGPNEKLFF
DNA: TGTGCCAGCAGCTTAGCGGTAACGGGCCCTAATGAAAAACTGTTTTTT

size: .
V: TRBV5-1
J: TRBJ2-3
D: .
CDR3: CASSYGTTDTQYF
DNA: TGCGCCAGCAGCTACGGGACCACAGATACGCAGTATTTT

size: .
V: TRBV6-1
J: TRBJ1-2
D: TRBD1
CDR3: CASRRDRGPQNYGYTF
DNA: TGTGCCAGCAGGAGGGACAGGGGGCCGCAAAACTATGGCTACACCTTC

size: .
V: TRBV20-1
J: TRBJ2-1
D: .
CDR3: CSARDFYEGLEQFF
DNA: TGCAGTGCTAGAGATTTTTATGAGGGGCTAGAGCAGTTCTTC

size: many
V: TRBV27
J: TRBJ1-6
D: .
CDR3: CASSLVVQGARSPLHF
DNA: TGTGCCAGCAGTTTAGTCGTACAGGGTGCGCGCTCACCCCTCCACTTT

size: .
V: TRBV20-1
J: TRBJ2-3
D: TRBD2
CDR3: CSVEGTSGRLRDTQYF
DNA: TGCAGTGTCGAAGGGACTAGCGGGAGGCTTAGGGATACGCAGTATTTT

size: .
V: TRBV7-9
J: TRBJ2-1
D: .
CDR3: CASSLRGRMANEQFF
DNA: TGTGCCAGCAGCTTACGGGGGAGAATGGCCAATGAGCAGTTCTTC

size: many
V: TRBV7-9
J: TRBJ1-1
D: .
CDR3: CASSTDRNTEAFF
DNA: TGTGCCAGCAGCACAGACAGGAACACTGAAGCTTTCTTT

size: .
V: TRBV6-2/TRBV6-3
J: TRBJ2-1
D: .
CDR3: CASSYSNSRPYNEQFF
DNA: TGTGCCAGCAGTTACTCGAACAGTCGCCCCTACAATGAGCAGTTCTTC

size: few
V: TRBV18
J: TRBJ1-2
D: .
CDR3: CASSPLSGGEGYTF
DNA: TGTGCCAGCTCACCACTTTCCGGGGGCGAGGGCTACACCTTC

size: many
V: TRBV5-1
J: TRBJ1-1
D: .
CDR3: CASSLSWGPPLEAFF
DNA: TGCGCCAGCAGCTTGTCTTGGGGGCCCCCTTTGGAAGCTTTCTTT

size: .
V: TRBV20-1
J: TRBJ1-1
D: TRBD1
CDR3: CSARRTQGAVEAFF
DNA: TGCAGTGCTAGAAGGACGCAGGGGGCGGTTGAAGCTTTCTTT

size: few
V: TRBV12-3/TRBV12-4
J: TRBJ1-1
D: .
CDR3: CASSSGRVMNTEAFF
DNA: TGTGCCAGCAGTTCGGGCAGAGTGATGAACACTGAAGCTTTCTTT

size: .
V: TRBV12-3/TRBV12-4
J: TRBJ2-7
D: .
CDR3: CASSPSLHEQYF
DNA: TGTGCCAGCAGTCCCTCCCTCCACGAGCAGTACTTC

size: many
V: TRBV20-1
J: TRBJ2-1
D: .
CDR3: CSAGTSLNNEQFF
DNA: TGCAGCGCTGGGACATCACTTAACAATGAGCAGTTCTTC

size: .
V: TRBV27
J: TRBJ1-2
D: .
CDR3: CASSLRQGNGYTF
DNA: TGTGCCAGCAGTTTACGGCAGGGGAATGGCTACACCTTC

size: .
V: TRBV7-3
J: TRBJ2-5
D: .
CDR3: CASSLSHLFETQYF
DNA: TGTGCCAGCAGCTTAAGTCATTTATTCGAGACCCAGTACTTC

size: .
V: TRBV5-1
J: TRBJ1-2
D: .
CDR3: CASSLAWQGNGYTF
DNA: TGCGCCAGCAGCTTGGCCTGGCAGGGGAATGGCTACACCTTC

size: .
V: TRBV6-5
J: TRBJ2-7
D: .
CDR3: CASSYPNLGGTYEQYF
DNA: TGTGCCAGCAGTTACCCCAATTTGGGAGGCACCTACGAGCAGTACTTC

size: .
V: TRBV6-1
J: TRBJ2-7
D: TRBD1
CDR3: CASRRRDSLNEQYF
DNA: TGTGCCAGCAGACGACGGGACAGTCTGAACGAGCAGTACTTC

size: once
V: TRBV5-1
J: TRBJ1-1
D: TRBD1
CDR3: CASSSWTGEAFF
DNA: TGCGCCAGCAGCTCCTGGACAGGGGAAGCTTTCTTT

size: .
V: TRBV29-1
J: TRBJ1-1
D: .
CDR3: CSVEAEAAFF
DNA: TGCAGCGTTGAAGCGGAAGCAGCTTTCTTT

size: many
V: TRBV15
J: TRBJ2-5
D: TRBD2
CDR3: CATSGLAGETQYF
DNA: TGTGCCACTTCTGGACTAGCGGGAGAGACCCAGTACTTC

size: .
V: TRBV10-1
J: TRBJ2-1
D: .
CDR3: CASSDGGGHEQFF
DNA: TGCGCCAGCAGTGATGGTGGGGGCCATGAGCAGTTCTTC

size: .
V: TRBV5-1
J: TRBJ2-7
D: TRBD2
CDR3: CASNPGLAVSYEQYF
DNA: TGCGCCAGCAACCCGGGACTAGCGGTGTCCTACGAGCAGTACTTC

size: .
V: TRBV4-2
J: TRBJ2-1
D: .
CDR3: CASSQDPLRDVSYNEQFF
DNA: TGTGCCAGCAGCCAAGATCCCCTGCGGGACGTCTCCTACAATGAGCAGTTCTTC

size: .
V: TRBV20-1
J: TRBJ2-1
D: TRBD2
CDR3: CSARLGTSGMVNEQFF
DNA: TGCAGTGCTAGACTCGGGACTAGCGGTATGGTGAATGAGCAGTTCTTC

size: .
V: TRBV27
J: TRBJ2-2
D: .
CDR3: CASSYRVYTGELFF
DNA: TGTGCCAGCAGCTACAGGGTTTACACCGGGGAGCTGTTTTTT

size: .
V: TRBV28
J: TRBJ2-5
D: .
CDR3: CASSSRNQETQYF
DNA: TGTGCCAGCAGTTCCAGAAACCAAGAGACCCAGTACTTC

size: .
V: TRBV4-1
J: TRBJ2-7
D: .
CDR3: CASSQVSAGPYEQYF
DNA: TGCGCCAGCAGCCAAGTCTCGGCCGGTCCCTACGAGCAGTACTTC

size: many
V: TRBV4-1
J: TRBJ2-2
D: .
CDR3: CASSQGSGTLNTGELFF
DNA: TGCGCCAGCAGCCAAGGTAGTGGGACACTGAACACCGGGGAGCTGTTTTTT

size: .
V: TRBV5-1
J: TRBJ1-2
D: .
CDR3: CASSWGTNYGYTF
DNA: TGCGCCAGCAGCTGGGGAACTAACTATGGCTACACCTTC

size: .
V: TRBV3-1
J: TRBJ2-1
D: .
CDR3: CASSQATGSYNEQFF
DNA: TGTGCCAGCAGCCAAGCAACAGGGTCCTACAATGAGCAGTTCTTC

size: few
V: TRBV3-1
J: TRBJ1-5
D: .
CDR3: CASSQVGGNQPQHF
DNA: TGTGCCAGCAGCCAAGTGGGGGGTAATCAGCCCCAGCATTTT

size: .
V: TRBV27
J: TRBJ2-1
D: .
CDR3: CASSFGGVSYNEQFF
DNA: TGTGCCAGCAGTTTCGGAGGGGTGTCCTACAATGAGCAGTTCTTC

size: .
V: TRBV4-1
J: TRBJ2-1
D: .
CDR3: CASSRRSGSSYNEQFF
DNA: TGCGCCAGCAGCCGGAGAAGCGGTAGCTCCTACAATGAGCAGTTCTTC

size: .
V: TRBV7-6
J: TRBJ2-2
D: TRBD2
CDR3: CASSGLGLAADTGELFF
DNA: TGTGCCAGCAGCGGCCTGGGACTAGCGGCGGACACCGGGGAGCTGTTTTTT

size: few
V: TRBV10-3
J: TRBJ2-7
D: TRBD2
CDR3: CAISESGLAGGRTYEQYF
DNA: TGTGCCATCAGTGAGTCGGGACTAGCGGGAGGCCGGACCTACGAGCAGTACTTC

size: .
V: TRBV20-1
J: TRBJ1-4
D: .
CDR3: CSALYDATNEKLFF
DNA: TGCAGTGCCCTTTACGATGCAACTAATGAAAAACTGTTTTTT

size: once
V: TRBV5-5
J: TRBJ2-1
D: .
CDR3: CASSLALTPVTYNEQFF
DNA: TGTGCCAGCAGCTTGGCCCTCACACCGGTCACCTACAATGAGCAGTTCTTC

size: few
V: TRBV4-1
J: TRBJ2-7
D: TRBD2
CDR3: CASSQDPAGGPSGHEQYF
DNA: TGCGCCAGCAGCCAAGATCCAGCGGGAGGGCCCTCGGGGCACGAGCAGTACTTC

size: few
V: TRBV4-1
J: TRBJ2-1
D: TRBD2
CDR3: CASSPYGLAGNEQFF
DNA: TGCGCCAGCAGCCCTTACGGACTAGCGGGAAATGAGCAGTTCTTC

size: .
V: TRBV27
J: TRBJ2-1
D: TRBD2
CDR3: CASSLAGGASTNEQFF
DNA: TGTGCCAGCAGTCTAGCGGGAGGTGCCTCTACGAATGAGCAGTTCTTC

size: .
V: TRBV27
J: TRBJ2-1
D: .
CDR3: CASSSPGQGPNEQFF
DNA: TGTGCCAGCAGTTCCCCGGGACAAGGGCCCAATGAGCAGTTCTTC

size: few
V: TRBV27
J: TRBJ1-2
D: .
CDR3: CASTEGTGSSLYYGYTF
DNA: TGTGCCAGCACGGAGGGCACAGGGTCGTCGCTTTACTATGGCTACACCTTC

size: .
V: TRBV7-9
J: TRBJ2-7
D: TRBD1
CDR3: CASSFPGQRTYEQYF
DNA: TGTGCCAGCAGCTTCCCGGGACAGAGAACCTACGAGCAGTACTTC

size: .
V: TRBV30
J: TRBJ1-1
D: .
CDR3: CAGRGVGTEAFF
DNA: TGTGCCGGAAGGGGGGTTGGCACTGAAGCTTTCTTT

size: .
V: TRBV15
J: TRBJ2-3
D: .
CDR3: CATSRSPVFLQASTDTQYF
DNA: TGTGCCACCAGCAGATCTCCCGTTTTCCTGCAGGCTAGCACAGATACGCAGTATTTT

size: few
V: TRBV5-1
J: TRBJ1-3
D: .
CDR3: CASSLSRPPGNTIYF
DNA: TGCGCCAGCAGCTTGAGCAGGCCTCCCGGAAACACCATATATTTT

size: .
V: TRBV4-1
J: TRBJ2-3
D: TRBD2
CDR3: CASSQGLAEITQYF
DNA: TGCGCCAGCAGCCAGGGACTAGCGGAGATAACGCAGTATTTT

size: few
V: TRBV7-2
J: TRBJ2-5
D: TRBD2
CDR3: CASSSQAGAETQYF
DNA: TGTGCCAGCAGCTCACAAGCGGGAGCAGAGACCCAGTACTTC

size: .
V: TRBV6-5
J: TRBJ2-1
D: .
CDR3: CASSYGLPPIYNEQFF
DNA: TGTGCCAGCAGTTACGGACTACCTCCAATTTACAATGAGCAGTTCTTC

size: .
V: TRBV20-1
J: TRBJ2-5
D: TRBD2
CDR3: CSARDVAGVETQYF
DNA: TGCAGTGCTAGAGACGTAGCGGGAGTTGAGACCCAGTACTTC

size: few
V: TRBV15
J: TRBJ1-2
D: TRBD1
CDR3: CATSRDTSGRGLIGTF
DNA: TGTGCCACCAGCAGAGACACGTCGGGCAGGGGGCTGATCGGCACCTTC